Listed below are T cell receptor beta chains from one sample, sequenced in a study of tumor-infiltrating lymphocytes in primary liver carcinoma. MiXCR, applied by TCRdb to the multiplex PCR reads, yields one record per CDR3 protein. This sample yields 20,000 to 25,000 distinct CDR3 sequences, of which approximately 79% are seen a single time; more than 35% belongs to the top ten. The sequencing input was liver tumor tissue from sampling region 1. The receptors originated from a man aged 40-55 years with primary liver carcinoma and hepatitis B virus infection. Each CDR3 is given with its conserved first and last residue. Fields, in order: D gene, J gene, clone size, V gene, CDR3 DNA, CDR3 protein. D genes are given only for firm matches. Clone size is shown for a subset of rows, as once, few, many or a class of expanded clone.

D: TRBD1
J: TRBJ2-2
size: many
V: TRBV5-1
DNA: TGCGCCAGCAGCCTAGGACAGGTCACCGGGGAGCTGTTTTTT
CDR3: CASSLGQVTGELFF

D: TRBD2
J: TRBJ2-7
size: -
V: TRBV5-1
DNA: TGCGCCAGCAGCCTTACTAGCGGGAACTCCTACGGGCAGTACTTC
CDR3: CASSLTSGNSYGQYF

D: -
J: TRBJ1-1
size: -
V: TRBV6-5
DNA: TGCGCCAGCAGTTACGCTGGGGGGCGGGCTGAATCTTTCTTT
CDR3: CASSYAGGRAESFF

D: -
J: TRBJ2-7
size: medium-sized
V: TRBV6-6
DNA: TGTGCCAGCAGTTACCTACGAAGGGGGGTTACCTACGAGCAGTACTTC
CDR3: CASSYLRRGVTYEQYF

D: TRBD2
J: TRBJ2-1
size: -
V: TRBV6-1
DNA: TGTGCCTGCAATGAAGCGAATAGCGGGAGGGGGCGGGAGCAGTTCTTC
CDR3: CACNEANSGRGREQFF

D: -
J: TRBJ2-1
size: many
V: TRBV11-2
DNA: TGTGTCAGCAGCTCATACCAGCTAGTTAGTGAGCAGTTCTTC
CDR3: CVSSSYQLVSEQFF

D: -
J: TRBJ2-1
size: -
V: TRBV11-3
DNA: TGCGCCAGCAGCCGAAAGGACAGTAAGCAGTTCTTC
CDR3: CASSRKDSKQFF

D: TRBD2
J: TRBJ2-1
size: large
V: TRBV11-2
DNA: TGTGCCAGCAGCCCTTTCTCCAGCGGGAAGGATGGTGAGCAGTTCTTC
CDR3: CASSPFSSGKDGEQFF

D: TRBD1
J: TRBJ2-2
size: few
V: TRBV5-6
DNA: TGTGGCAGCAGTATCGGGACAGGGGTCACCGGGGAGCTGTTGTTT
CDR3: CGSSIGTGVTGELLF

D: TRBD2
J: TRBJ2-1
size: medium-sized
V: TRBV6-5
DNA: TGTGCCAGCAGTCGTAGTAGCGGGAGATATAATGAGCAGTTCTTC
CDR3: CASSRSSGRYNEQFF

D: -
J: TRBJ2-7
size: -
V: TRBV12-3/TRBV12-4
DNA: TGTGCCAGCAGTATAGGGATAGGGGGGTCCTACGAGCAGTATTTC
CDR3: CASSIGIGGSYEQYF

D: -
J: TRBJ2-5
size: -
V: TRBV11-2
DNA: TGTGCCAGCAGCTTAGCGAGGATAGCCCTGGAAAAGAAAGAGACCCAGTACTTC
CDR3: CASSLARIALEKKETQYF

D: -
J: TRBJ1-1
size: -
V: TRBV5-4
DNA: TGTGCCAGCATGTGCGACGATGGCACTGAAGCTTTCTTT
CDR3: CASMCDDGTEAFF

D: TRBD2
J: TRBJ2-3
size: once
V: TRBV4-2
DNA: TGTGTCAGCAGCCAAGAAGGACTAGCGGGAGCTTCCACAGATGCGCAGTATTTT
CDR3: CVSSQEGLAGASTDAQYF

D: -
J: TRBJ1-1
size: -
V: TRBV29-1
DNA: TGCAACATTGTTCGTGGGGCGGTTACTGAAGCTTTCTTT
CDR3: CNIVRGAVTEAFF

D: -
J: TRBJ2-1
size: many
V: TRBV11-2
DNA: TGTGCCAGCAGCCGCCATAGCGGTGGATACAATGAGCAGTTCTTC
CDR3: CASSRHSGGYNEQFF

D: -
J: TRBJ1-2
size: -
V: TRBV4-3
DNA: TGCGCCAGCAGCCAAGAATGGACGGACGAAGATGGCTACACCTTC
CDR3: CASSQEWTDEDGYTF

D: TRBD2
J: TRBJ2-1
size: -
V: TRBV9
DNA: TGTGCCAGCAGCGTAGATCTAACGGGAGGGTCAAGCTCCTACAATGAGCAGTTTTTC
CDR3: CASSVDLTGGSSSYNEQFF

D: TRBD2
J: TRBJ2-1
size: once
V: TRBV10-1
DNA: TGCGCCAGTGGTGAGTCGGGGACTAGCGGGTTGAAGCAGTTCTTC
CDR3: CASGESGTSGLKQFF

D: TRBD2
J: TRBJ2-7
size: -
V: TRBV4-2
DNA: TGTGCTAGCAGCCAATACGGACTAGCGGGAATCGGGTCCTACGATCAGAACTTC
CDR3: CASSQYGLAGIGSYDQNF

D: TRBD2
J: TRBJ2-1
size: few
V: TRBV20-1
DNA: TGCAGTGCTACGAGGACTAGCGGGACCAAGTCCTACTACAATGAGCAGTTCTTC
CDR3: CSATRTSGTKSYYNEQFF

D: -
J: TRBJ2-7
size: -
V: TRBV11-2
DNA: TGTGCCAGCAGCTTAGCTGACACTGCCTACGAGGAGTACTTC
CDR3: CASSLADTAYEEYF

D: -
J: TRBJ2-5
size: few
V: TRBV6-6
DNA: TGTGCCAGCAGAACATTGGCAGAGACCCAGTACTTC
CDR3: CASRTLAETQYF

D: -
J: TRBJ1-3
size: medium-sized
V: TRBV10-3
DNA: TGTGCCATCAGTGAGTCGGGTGTCCCCTTTAGGGGAGAAGGAAACACCATATATTTT
CDR3: CAISESGVPFRGEGNTIYF

D: -
J: TRBJ2-2
size: -
V: TRBV5-5
DNA: TGTGCCAGCAGCTTGAAGGCGGGTACCGGGGAGCTGTTTTTT
CDR3: CASSLKAGTGELFF

D: -
J: TRBJ2-4
size: many
V: TRBV11-2
DNA: TGTGCCAGCAGCTTGGGAGGGGGGAACGGCATTCAGTACTTC
CDR3: CASSLGGGNGIQYF

D: -
J: TRBJ1-1
size: few
V: TRBV20-1
DNA: TGCAGTGTGAGGATAGGGCCATACACTGAAGCTTTCTTT
CDR3: CSVRIGPYTEAFF

D: -
J: TRBJ2-6
size: -
V: TRBV4-1
DNA: TGCACCAGCAGCCAAGAACCCGTGGGGTCTGGGGCCAACGTCCTGACTTTC
CDR3: CTSSQEPVGSGANVLTF

D: -
J: TRBJ2-5
size: once
V: TRBV11-2
DNA: TGTGCCAGCGACCAGACAGGTCAAGAGACCCAGTACTTC
CDR3: CASDQTGQETQYF

D: -
J: TRBJ2-4
size: -
V: TRBV20-1
DNA: TGCAGTGCTAGGACAGAAGCCAAAAACATTCAGTACTTC
CDR3: CSARTEAKNIQYF

D: -
J: TRBJ2-7
size: few
V: TRBV2
DNA: TGTGCCAGCAGTGATCGGGCACAATACGAGCAGTACTTC
CDR3: CASSDRAQYEQYF

D: -
J: TRBJ2-3
size: few
V: TRBV4-1
DNA: TGCGCCAACAGCCAAGGTCCGGGCACAGATACACAGTATTTT
CDR3: CANSQGPGTDTQYF

D: TRBD2
J: TRBJ2-3
size: -
V: TRBV12-3/TRBV12-4
DNA: TGTGCTAGCACCTCGGGGAGGAGCGGGGGCGCGGATACGCAGTATTTT
CDR3: CASTSGRSGGADTQYF

D: -
J: TRBJ2-3
size: few
V: TRBV5-1
DNA: TGCGCCAGCAGTCTCGTTGACACAGATACGCAGTATTTT
CDR3: CASSLVDTDTQYF

D: TRBD1
J: TRBJ2-1
size: -
V: TRBV11-2
DNA: TGTGCCAGCATCCCAGCAGGACAGGGCGTGGTAGATGAGCAGATCTTC
CDR3: CASIPAGQGVVDEQIF

D: -
J: TRBJ1-5
size: few
V: TRBV6-1
DNA: TGTGCCAGCAGTGACAAGGGGGAGTTAAGCAATCAGCCCCAGCATTTT
CDR3: CASSDKGELSNQPQHF

D: -
J: TRBJ2-1
size: -
V: TRBV4-1
DNA: TGTGACAGCAGCCCGCTCGGTAACAACAATAATGAGCAGTTCTTC
CDR3: CDSSPLGNNNNEQFF

D: TRBD2
J: TRBJ2-1
size: -
V: TRBV11-2
DNA: TGTGCCAGAAGCTTAGAGCTCCTAGCGGGAATGAATGAGCTGTTCTTT
CDR3: CARSLELLAGMNELFF

D: TRBD1
J: TRBJ1-1
size: -
V: TRBV11-2
DNA: TGTGCCAGCAGCCCATCCAGGGGGTTCGTGAACATTGAAGCCTTCTTT
CDR3: CASSPSRGFVNIEAFF

D: -
J: TRBJ2-1
size: -
V: TRBV5-5
DNA: TGTGCCAGCAGTCTAGGAAAGGGTTCCTACAATGAGCAGTTCTTC
CDR3: CASSLGKGSYNEQFF

D: TRBD1
J: TRBJ2-7
size: -
V: TRBV10-1
DNA: TGCGCCATCCCACAAGGACAGGGTTTGTATGGGCAGTACTTC
CDR3: CAIPQGQGLYGQYF

D: TRBD1
J: TRBJ2-7
size: -
V: TRBV6-5
DNA: TGTGCCAGCCGCTCGGAGACAGGGTATAACGAGCAGTACTTC
CDR3: CASRSETGYNEQYF

D: TRBD1
J: TRBJ1-2
size: many
V: TRBV29-1
DNA: TGCAGCGTTGAACAGGGGGCGGGTGGCTACACCTTC
CDR3: CSVEQGAGGYTF

D: -
J: TRBJ2-7
size: -
V: TRBV6-5
DNA: TGTACCAGCAGTCAGGGCCTCGGGCAGTACTTC
CDR3: CTSSQGLGQYF

D: -
J: TRBJ1-6
size: many
V: TRBV11-2
DNA: TGTGCCAGCAGCTCAAAGACCCGAAGCTTATATAATTCACCCCTCCACTTT
CDR3: CASSSKTRSLYNSPLHF

D: -
J: TRBJ2-2
size: -
V: TRBV7-9
DNA: TGTGTCAGCAGCTTAATGTTGACCGGGGAGCTGTCTTTT
CDR3: CVSSLMLTGELSF

D: -
J: TRBJ1-5
size: -
V: TRBV29-1
DNA: TGTAGAGTTGGGCAGGGAGGCGATACGCAGCATTTT
CDR3: CRVGQGGDTQHF

D: -
J: TRBJ2-7
size: -
V: TRBV11-2
DNA: TGTGCCAGGAGCTTAGAGTCCGGTATCTCTGGTGAGCAGTACTTC
CDR3: CARSLESGISGEQYF

D: -
J: TRBJ2-3
size: -
V: TRBV11-2
DNA: TGTGCCAGCAGCCGACAATCAATCAACCCCATAGATACGCAGTATTTT
CDR3: CASSRQSINPIDTQYF

D: -
J: TRBJ2-7
size: few
V: TRBV5-1
DNA: TGCGTCAGCAGCCTTACTAGAGGGAGCTCCTACGAGCAGTACTTC
CDR3: CVSSLTRGSSYEQYF

D: -
J: TRBJ2-5
size: -
V: TRBV11-2
DNA: TGTGCCTGTAGCCAAACTCCTGGCGTGGGGAAAGAGACCCAGTATTTC
CDR3: CACSQTPGVGKETQYF

D: TRBD2
J: TRBJ2-1
size: many
V: TRBV5-4
DNA: TGTGCCAGCAGCTTGGCCGGGCTAGCGGGAGCCAATGAGCAGTTCTTC
CDR3: CASSLAGLAGANEQFF

D: TRBD1
J: TRBJ2-7
size: -
V: TRBV7-9
DNA: TGTGCCAGCTGCTTACGAGGGGGCGAGCAATACTTC
CDR3: CASCLRGGEQYF

D: -
J: TRBJ2-3
size: -
V: TRBV5-1
DNA: TGCGCCAGCAGCCTCATAAGAACAGATACGCAGTATTTT
CDR3: CASSLIRTDTQYF

D: -
J: TRBJ1-1
size: -
V: TRBV10-3
DNA: TGTGCCATCAGACAGGGATTTAGCACTGAAGCTTCCTTC
CDR3: CAIRQGFSTEASF

D: -
J: TRBJ2-7
size: -
V: TRBV5-1
DNA: TGCGCCAGCAGCATGGGACGAGTGCACTACGAGCTGTACTTC
CDR3: CASSMGRVHYELYF

D: -
J: TRBJ2-7
size: -
V: TRBV2
DNA: TGTGCCTGCGACTACGGGAGCTGGTACGAGCAGTACTTC
CDR3: CACDYGSWYEQYF

D: -
J: TRBJ2-1
size: -
V: TRBV11-2
DNA: TGTGCCAGCAGCTTAGATGGGCGATTCAACAGGACCCTTTACAATGAGCAGTTCTTT
CDR3: CASSLDGRFNRTLYNEQFF